The 16 T cell receptor beta chains given below trace back to one sample, sequenced in a study of blood T cell repertoires in COVID-19. Method: immunoSEQ multiplex PCR; TCRdb's copy keeps in-frame clones and lacks some. The sample contains some 150,000 clones, about 80% of which appear only once. Sequenced sample: peripheral blood. These receptors all come from a human donor in a cohort sampled during active COVID-19.

A word on this clone: Relative to the germline gene, one junction end is altered; a read error may explain this. The rearrangement uses TRBV11-3 and TRBJ1-1, with unresolved D. The CDR3 extends over 13 amino acids. Germline V gene lookup returns CDR1 SGHNT and CDR2 YENEEA. CDR3 DNA sequence: TGTGCCAGCAGCTCGACTGGGTACTCCGCCCGCGCCTTT. The encoded protein is CASSSTGYSARAF.

V and J are TRBV4-2 and TRBJ2-7, with TRBD2 matching 11 bases. Per germline, CDR1 LGHNA and CDR2 YNFKEQ. After removal of 0 bases from V and 7 bases from J, the junction contained 2 bases not matched to a gene. The CDR3 contains 14 residues. The CDR3 nucleotides read TGTGCCAGCAGCCAAGAGAGACTAGCGGGAGAGCAGTACTTC. Protein sequence: CASSQERLAGEQYF.

This clone was recorded at least ten times. The chain recombines TRBV19 with TRBJ2-5, with 8 bases fitting TRBD1. Germline V CDR1 and CDR2: LNHDA, SQIVND (reference sequence). The junction had 19 bases not matched to a gene; V was cut back by 7 bases and J by 9 bases. The CDR3 has 16 residues. In DNA form, the CDR3 reads TGTGCCAGTACCAAAGACGGGACAGGTCGCTTGAGGGCCCAGTACTTC. It specifies CASTKDGTGRLRAQYF.

The rearrangement joins TRBV19 to TRBJ1-5; D possibly corresponds to TRBD1 (6 bases). The length of the CDR3 is 18 residues. Germline values: CDR1 LNHDA, CDR2 SQIVND (reference sequence). The V gene lost 6 bases and the J gene lost 0 bases, with 21 bases spanning the gap. The CDR3 protein is CASRTDTGTRYSNQPQHF. In DNA form, the CDR3 reads TGTGCCAGTAGAACAGATACCGGGACACGTTATAGCAATCAGCCCCAGCATTTT.

This clone was counted between two and nine times. The chain employs TRBV11-2 and TRBJ2-7, with 13 bases fitting TRBD2. CDR3 length: 16 residues. CDR1 is SGHAT, CDR2 FQNNGV, per germline. V lost 4 bases, J lost 0 bases, and 3 bases stayed unmatched. The CDR3 spells CASSSGLAGISYEQYF. The CDR3 DNA reads TGTGCCAGCAGCTCGGGACTAGCGGGAATCTCCTACGAGCAGTACTTC.

The chain joins TRBV7-6 to TRBJ1-5, with 7 bases fitting TRBD1. The CDR3 is 15 residues long. V dropped 5 bases and J dropped 1; count of bases not matched to a gene: 5. Germline CDR1 is SGHVS and CDR2 is FNYEAQ. CDR3 nucleotide sequence: TGTGCCAGCAGCCTCGGACAGGCGAGCAATCAGCCCCAGCATTTT. Its protein is CASSLGQASNQPQHF.

The V gene is TRBV4-3, the J gene TRBJ2-3; 8 nucleotides line up with TRBD2. This CDR3 has 15 residues. Unmatched junction bases numbered 4, after V lost 0 bases and J lost 5 bases. Germline-derived CDR1 and CDR2 are LGHNA and YSLEER. CDR3 region: CASSQEAGEVDTQYF. The CDR3 coding sequence is TGCGCCAGCAGCCAAGAAGCGGGAGAGGTAGATACGCAGTATTTT.

The table lists this clone with a few counts. The chain employs TRBV7-3 and TRBJ1-1, with TRBD1 as a possible D gene (5 bases). Germline values: CDR1 SGHTA, CDR2 FQGTGA. CDR3 size: 14 residues. V was clipped by 4 bases and J by 1 base, with 10 bases between them. CDR3 nucleotides: TGTGCCAGCAGCTCCCGAGACAGGAACACTGAAGCTTTCTTT. Translation: CASSSRDRNTEAFF.

This clone was counted only a few times. The chain uses TRBV4-2 and TRBJ1-1; TRBD1 matches 10 bases. CDR1 and CDR2 from the germline V gene are LGHNA and YNFKEQ. This CDR3 has 14 amino acids. V shed 6 bases, J shed 3 bases, and the junction held 4 bases outside the gene matches. The DNA for the CDR3 is TGTGCCAGCAGGACAGGGGGCACCCACACTGAAGCTTTCTTT. Translated, it gives CASRTGGTHTEAFF.

J is TRBJ1-5 and V is TRBV5-6; D is undetermined. Trimming removed 4 bases from V and 5 bases from J, with 10 bases in between. The CDR3 totals 13 residues. The germline V gene has CDR1 SGHDT and CDR2 YYEEEE. Written as DNA, the CDR3 is TGTGCCAGCAGCCGAACCGGGGATCAGCCCCAGCATTTT. Its translation: CASSRTGDQPQHF.

The chain has TRBV13 and TRBJ2-1, with 9 bases lining up with TRBD2. This CDR3 comprises 19 residues. V lost 6 bases, J lost 0 bases, and 15 bases stayed unmatched. The germline V gene has CDR1 PRHDT and CDR2 FYEKMQ (reference sequence). The CDR3 region is CASSRIAGASVSSYNEQFF. CDR3 DNA: TGTGCCAGCAGTCGAATAGCGGGAGCTTCGGTAAGCTCCTACAATGAGCAGTTCTTC.

The rearrangement joins TRBV14 to TRBJ2-2; 8 nucleotides match TRBD2. The trim removed 7 bases at V and 2 bases at J, leaving 6 bases unmatched. CDR1 SGHDN and CDR2 FVKESK come from the germline V gene. This CDR3 is built from 15 residues. Written as DNA, the CDR3 is TGTGCCAGCACTCCAGCGGGAGTAAACACCGGGGAGCTGTTTTTT. It yields the protein CASTPAGVNTGELFF.

The rearrangement links TRBV9 to TRBJ1-2; D unclear. V lost 3 bases, J lost 8 bases, and 20 bases lay in between. The V gene's germline CDR1 is SGDLS and CDR2 YYNGEE. The CDR3 spans 15 residues. Here the CDR3 reads CASSGSQSGIRGYTF. The CDR3 DNA follows: TGTGCCAGCAGCGGATCTCAATCCGGGATTAGAGGCTACACCTTC.

V gene TRBV28 combines with J gene TRBJ2-7; no clear D. This CDR3 is 12 amino acids long. The V and J ends lost 8 bases and 2 bases respectively, with 10 bases between them. The germline V gene has CDR1 MDHEN and CDR2 SYDVKM. The CDR3 region is CASAPPTYEQYF. Here the CDR3 DNA reads TGTGCCAGCGCCCCTCCTACCTACGAGCAGTACTTC.

This rearrangement joins TRBV10-3 to TRBJ2-7; D remains ambiguous. V was clipped by 7 bases and J by 7 bases, with 14 bases between them. The CDR3 consists of 12 residues. Germline V gene sequence: CDR1 ENHRY, CDR2 SYGVKD. This CDR3 is CAINSPAREQYF. As DNA, the CDR3 is TGTGCCATCAATTCTCCCGCGAGGGAGCAGTACTTC.

The DNA for the CDR3 is TGTGCCAGCAGCTTAACGCTAGGCAGCACAGATACGCAGTATTTT. Translated, it gives CASSLTLGSTDTQYF. The rearrangement joins TRBV7-3 to TRBJ2-3, with unresolved D. CDR1 and CDR2 (germline): SGHTA, FQGTGA. The CDR3 has 15 residues. Trimming removed 0 bases from V and 0 bases from J, with 7 bases in between.